Presented here are 22 T cell receptor beta chains from one specimen sequenced in a study of T cell responses to AZD1222 COVID-19 vaccine. TCRdb's table, derived via immunoSEQ multiplex PCR, lists solely in-frame clones and lacks some. The sample has some 86,000 clones, around 92% seen once. The sequencing used peripheral blood, collected on day 0 of AZD1222 vaccination. The receptors here all came from an adult in good health.

The genes are TRBV12-3 or TRBV12-4 and TRBJ1-2; D remains ambiguous. The V end was cut by 6 bases, the J end by 7 bases, with 12 bases between. The length of the CDR3 is 12 residues. The CDR3 coding sequence is TGTGCCAGCAGCCCCGTGGTGCCTGGCTACACCTTC. Amino acids: CASSPVVPGYTF.

This clone occurred a few times. V is TRBV7-9 and J is TRBJ1-6, with 7 bases that match TRBD1. The CDR3 covers 15 residues. J gave up 5 bases and V 7 bases, and 8 bases lay outside the gene matches. Germline V CDR1 and CDR2: SEHNR, FQNEAQ (reference sequence). The CDR3 loop is CASNPTGRDNSPLHF. The CDR3 bases are TGTGCCAGCAACCCGACAGGGAGGGATAATTCACCCCTCCACTTT.

J is TRBJ2-1 and V is TRBV29-1, with D possibly being TRBD1 (6 bases). Germline V gene sequence: CDR1 SQVTM, CDR2 ANQGSEA. The CDR3 is 15 residues long. V was shortened by 6 bases and J by 0 bases, with 15 bases between the two germline ends. This chain's CDR3 is CSVDTGFSSYNEQFF. The DNA of the CDR3 is TGCAGCGTCGACACAGGGTTTAGCTCCTACAATGAGCAGTTCTTC.

The rearrangement uses TRBV6-2 or TRBV6-3 and TRBJ2-1, with 8 bases aligning to TRBD2. Trimming at V came to 5 bases and at J to 5 bases, leaving 11 bases not matched to a gene. The germline gives CDR1 MNHEY, CDR2 SVGEGT. The CDR3 has 16 amino acids. The CDR3 spells CASSPLTSASNNEQFF. The CDR3, as DNA: TGTGCCAGCAGTCCCCTGACTAGCGCTTCCAACAATGAGCAGTTCTTC.

V is TRBV27 and J is TRBJ2-7; D unclear. CDR1 and CDR2 (germline): MNHEY, SMNVEV (reference sequence). The germline V and J ends were trimmed by 2 bases and 4 bases, with 3 bases remaining between them. The CDR3 length is 11 residues. The CDR3 sequence: CASSLRYEQYF. The CDR3 nucleotides are TGTGCCAGCAGTTTAAGATACGAGCAGTACTTC.

This chain joins TRBV5-4 and TRBJ1-1, with D unresolved. V lost 1 base and J lost 4, with 11 bases in between. The CDR3 is 14 residues long. Germline V lookup: CDR1 SGHNT, CDR2 YYREEE (reference sequence). The CDR3: CASSLFNGGTEAFF. The CDR3 region has the DNA TGTGCCAGCAGCTTGTTTAACGGCGGCACTGAAGCTTTCTTT. Drawing the rest from reference TRBV5-4 and TRBJ1-1, the complete variable domain is ETGVTQSPTHLIKTRGQQVTLRCSSQSGHNTVSWYQQALGQGPQFIFQYYREEENGRGNFPPRFSGLQFPNYSSELNVNALELDDSALYLCASSLFNGGTEAFFGQGTRLTVV.

The table lists this clone with a few counts. The chain carries TRBV5-1 and TRBJ1-3, with 10 positions matching TRBD1. CDR1 and CDR2 from the germline V gene are SGHRS and YFSETQ. The CDR3 contains 14 residues. V gave up 0 bases and J gave up 7 bases; unmatched junction bases: 1. CDR3 residues: CASSLVGQGNTIYF. The CDR3 nucleotides read TGCGCCAGCAGCTTGGTGGGACAGGGGAACACCATATATTTT.

The chain recombines TRBV18 with TRBJ1-2, with a tentative D call TRBD1 (6 bases). Germline CDR1 and CDR2: KGHSH and LQKENI. The ends were cut back, 2 bases at V and 7 bases at J, with 14 bases in the middle. This CDR3 comprises 14 residues. The CDR3 nucleotides are TGTGCCAGCTCACCAATGGACCTCAGGGGTGGCTACACCTTC. As protein: CASSPMDLRGGYTF. Full variable domain (rest looked up from reference TRBV18 and TRBJ1-2): NAGVMQNPRHLVRRRGQEARLRCSPMKGHSHVYWYRQLPEEGLKFMVYLQKENIIDESGMPKERFSAEFPKEGPSILRIQQVVRGDSAAYFCASSPMDLRGGYTFGSGTRLTVV.

The V and J genes are TRBV30 and TRBJ2-7, with D maybe TRBD2 (7 bases). Germline loops: CDR1 GTSNPN, CDR2 SVGIG (reference sequence). The CDR3 has 14 amino acids. Trimming removed 0 bases from V and 0 bases from J, with 9 bases in between. The CDR3 sequence is CAWSVGGVSYEQYF. The CDR3 nucleotides read TGTGCCTGGAGTGTAGGGGGGGTCTCCTACGAGCAGTACTTC.

J is TRBJ1-6 and V is TRBV27; 7 positions match TRBD1. Trimming took 4 bases from V and 10 from J; bases not matched to a gene: 10. Looked up from germline, CDR1 is MNHEY and CDR2 is SMNVEV (reference sequence). CDR3 length: 15 residues. The CDR3 DNA sequence: TGTGCCAGCAGTTCCGGTGGGACAGTAGTATCACCCCTCCACTTT. Its protein is CASSSGGTVVSPLHF.

This clone was found once. The J gene is TRBJ1-2, the V gene TRBV6-5; TRBD1 matches 10 bases. Losses at the gene ends were 2 bases for V and 2 bases for J; bases not matched to a gene: 5. Germline V gives CDR1 MNHEY, CDR2 SVGAGI. The CDR3 has 16 amino acids. CDR3 loop: CASSYPPDRGNYGYTF. The DNA for the CDR3 is TGTGCCAGCAGTTACCCCCCGGACAGGGGGAACTATGGCTACACCTTC.

The chain joins TRBV24-1 to TRBJ1-2; TRBD1 matches at 7 bases. The CDR3 extends over 17 amino acids. With V trimmed by 3 bases and J by 0 bases, 9 bases remained unmatched. CDR1 is KGHDR, CDR2 SFDVKD, per germline. The CDR3 sequence is CATSDTGTAITNYGYTF. CDR3 bases: TGTGCCACCAGTGATACTGGGACAGCCATAACTAACTATGGCTACACCTTC.

This clone came up once. The rearrangement links TRBV28 to TRBJ2-7; D could derive from TRBD1 or TRBD2 (5 bases each). Germline CDR1 is MDHEN and CDR2 is SYDVKM. Trimming took off 3 bases at V and 4 bases at J, with 16 bases between the two ends. The CDR3 has 15 residues. CDR3 DNA: TGTGCCAGCAGTTTGGGTCGAGGGGCCGGGTACGAGCAGTACTTC. It encodes CASSLGRGAGYEQYF.

The V and J genes are TRBV9 and TRBJ2-3; D ambiguous. Trimming cost V 0 bases and J 0 bases, with 14 bases left between them. The germline CDR1 and CDR2 sequences are SGDLS and YYNGEE. The CDR3 is 17 residues long. The CDR3 region is CASSVGVLQISTDTQYF. CDR3 coding DNA: TGTGCCAGCAGCGTAGGGGTTTTGCAGATTAGCACAGATACGCAGTATTTT. Complete variable domain (other parts from reference TRBV9 and TRBJ2-3): DSGVTQTPKHLITATGQRVTLRCSPRSGDLSVYWYQQSLDQGLQFLIQYYNGEERAKGNILERFSAQQFPDLHSELNLSSLELGDSALYFCASSVGVLQISTDTQYFGPGTRLTVL.

The chain couples TRBV24-1 to TRBJ2-1; 9 positions match TRBD2. Trimming at V came to 3 bases and at J to 10 bases, leaving 6 bases not matched to a gene. Per the germline V gene, CDR1 is KGHDR and CDR2 is SFDVKD. The length of the CDR3 is 14 residues. The CDR3 sequence: CATSDPGTSLEQFF. As DNA, the CDR3 is TGTGCCACCAGTGATCCCGGGACTAGCCTCGAGCAGTTCTTC.

The CDR3 nucleotides are TGTGCCAGCAGTTTATTTATGGGGCCCTGGGAAAAACTGTTTTTT. Its translation is CASSLFMGPWEKLFF. The chain has TRBV28 and TRBJ1-4; TRBD1 might be the D (5 bases). Germline values: CDR1 MDHEN, CDR2 SYDVKM. CDR3 length equals 15 residues. V was clipped by 1 base and J by 8 bases, with 14 bases between them.

This chain connects TRBV7-9 to TRBJ2-1; possible D gene TRBD2, 6 bases. V lost 11 bases and J lost 0, with 17 bases in between. CDR3 size: 15 residues. CDR1 is SEHNR and CDR2 is FQNEAQ in the germline V gene (reference sequence). CDR3 protein: CAGGLQGSSYNEQFF. Here the CDR3 DNA reads TGTGCCGGGGGACTGCAAGGGAGCTCCTACAATGAGCAGTTCTTC.

This clone was found once. The chain couples TRBV10-3 to TRBJ1-1; no clear D gene. Trimming removed 2 bases from V and 4 bases from J, with 5 bases in between. Germline loops: CDR1 ENHRY, CDR2 SYGVKD. The CDR3 runs 12 residues. As DNA, the CDR3 is TGTGCCATCAGTGAGAAGGTCACTGAAGCTTTCTTT. Its protein product is CAISEKVTEAFF.

This chain uses TRBV6-2 or TRBV6-3 with TRBJ2-7; D remains unclear. CDR1 is MNHEY, CDR2 SVGEGT, per germline. The ends were cut back, 0 bases at V and 3 bases at J, with 9 bases in the middle. CDR3 size: 14 residues. CDR3 DNA: TGTGCCAGCAGTTACTCTGCCTACGGCTACGAGCAGTACTTC. Protein: CASSYSAYGYEQYF.

The chain links TRBV27 to TRBJ2-2; 11 nucleotides align to TRBD2. The V segment lost 7 bases and the J segment 5 bases; nucleotides outside the gene matches: 3. The CDR3 is 14 residues long. Germline V gives CDR1 MNHEY, CDR2 SMNVEV (reference sequence). The CDR3 sequence: CASTGLAATGELFF. DNA for the CDR3: TGTGCCAGCACGGGACTAGCGGCGACCGGGGAGCTGTTTTTT.

The CDR3 DNA reads as TGCGCCAGCAGCTTAAGCGGGAACTCCTACGAGCAGTACTTC. Translation: CASSLSGNSYEQYF. The chain combines TRBV5-1 with TRBJ2-7; 7 bases fit TRBD2. CDR1 SGHRS and CDR2 YFSETQ come from the germline V gene. The CDR3 extends over 14 amino acids. V lost 2 bases and J lost 0; bases outside the gene matches: 2.

The genes are TRBV11-2 and TRBJ2-1; D possibly corresponds to TRBD1 (6 bases). The CDR3 has 14 amino acids. CDR1 SGHAT and CDR2 FQNNGV come from the germline V gene. The V end lost 7 bases, the J end lost 2 bases, and 12 bases lay between the germline ends. CDR3 region: CASTEQGTYNEQFF. Here the CDR3 DNA reads TGTGCCAGCACCGAACAGGGTACCTACAATGAGCAGTTCTTC.